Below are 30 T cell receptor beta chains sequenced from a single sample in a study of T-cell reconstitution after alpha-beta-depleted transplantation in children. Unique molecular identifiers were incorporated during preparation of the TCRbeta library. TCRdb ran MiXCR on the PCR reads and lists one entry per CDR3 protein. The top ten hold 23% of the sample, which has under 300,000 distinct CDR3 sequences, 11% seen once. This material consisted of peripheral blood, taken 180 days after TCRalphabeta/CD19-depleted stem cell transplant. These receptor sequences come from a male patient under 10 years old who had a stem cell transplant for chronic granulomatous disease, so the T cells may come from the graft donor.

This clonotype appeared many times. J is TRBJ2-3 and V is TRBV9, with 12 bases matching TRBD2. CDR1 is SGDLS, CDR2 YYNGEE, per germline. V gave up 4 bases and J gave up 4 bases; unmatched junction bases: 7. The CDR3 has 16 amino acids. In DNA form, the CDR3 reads TGTGCCAGCAGCTCCCGACTAGCGGGAGACCCAGATACGCAGTATTTT. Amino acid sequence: CASSSRLAGDPDTQYF.

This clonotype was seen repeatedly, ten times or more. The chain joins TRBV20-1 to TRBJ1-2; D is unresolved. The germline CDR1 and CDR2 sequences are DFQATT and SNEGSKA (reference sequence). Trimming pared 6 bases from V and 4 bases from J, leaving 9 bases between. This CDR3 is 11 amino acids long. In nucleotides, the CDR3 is TGCAGTGCCTACTTGGCCTATGGCTACACCTTC. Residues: CSAYLAYGYTF.

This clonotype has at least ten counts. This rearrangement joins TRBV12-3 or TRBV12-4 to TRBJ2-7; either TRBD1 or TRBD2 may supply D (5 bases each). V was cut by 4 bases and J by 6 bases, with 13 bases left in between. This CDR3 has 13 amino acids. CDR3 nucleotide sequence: TGTGCCAGCAGTTGGGGGAAGAAGGCCGAGCAGTACTTC. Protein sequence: CASSWGKKAEQYF.

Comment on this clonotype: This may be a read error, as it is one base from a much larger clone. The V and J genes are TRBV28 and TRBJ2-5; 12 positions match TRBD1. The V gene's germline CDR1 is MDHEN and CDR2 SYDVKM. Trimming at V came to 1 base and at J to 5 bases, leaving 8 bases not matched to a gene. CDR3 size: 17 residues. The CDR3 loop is CASSLSGTGGSVETQYF. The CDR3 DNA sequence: TGTGCCAGCAGTTTATCCGGGACAGGGGGCTCTGTGGAGACCCAGTACTTC.

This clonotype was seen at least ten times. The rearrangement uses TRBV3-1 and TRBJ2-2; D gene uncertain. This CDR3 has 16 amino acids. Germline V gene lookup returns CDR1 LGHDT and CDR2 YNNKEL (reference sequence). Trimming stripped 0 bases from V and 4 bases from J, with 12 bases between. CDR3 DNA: TGTGCCAGCAGCCAAGACGCGATCGTCGGCACCGGGGAGCTGTTTTTT. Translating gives CASSQDAIVGTGELFF. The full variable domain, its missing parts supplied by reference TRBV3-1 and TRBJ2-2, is DTAVSQTPKYLVTQMGNDKSIKCEQNLGHDTMYWYKQDSKKFLKIMFSYNNKELIINETVPNRFSPKSPDKAHLNLHINSLELGDSAVYFCASSQDAIVGTGELFFGEGSRLTVL.

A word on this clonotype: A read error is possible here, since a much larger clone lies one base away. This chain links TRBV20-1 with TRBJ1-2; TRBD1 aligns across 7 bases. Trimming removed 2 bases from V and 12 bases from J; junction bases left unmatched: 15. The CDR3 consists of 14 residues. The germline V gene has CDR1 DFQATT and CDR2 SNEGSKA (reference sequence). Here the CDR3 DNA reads TGCAGTGCTAGACCTAGGGACAGCAGGAGAGGCGACACCTTC. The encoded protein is CSARPRDSRRGDTF.

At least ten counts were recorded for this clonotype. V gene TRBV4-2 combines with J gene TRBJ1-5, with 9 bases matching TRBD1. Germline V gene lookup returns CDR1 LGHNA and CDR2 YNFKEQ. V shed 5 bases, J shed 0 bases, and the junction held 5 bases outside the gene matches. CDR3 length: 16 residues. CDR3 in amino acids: CASSARTGDSNQPQHF. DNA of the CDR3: TGTGCCAGCAGCGCCCGGACAGGGGATAGCAATCAGCCCCAGCATTTT.

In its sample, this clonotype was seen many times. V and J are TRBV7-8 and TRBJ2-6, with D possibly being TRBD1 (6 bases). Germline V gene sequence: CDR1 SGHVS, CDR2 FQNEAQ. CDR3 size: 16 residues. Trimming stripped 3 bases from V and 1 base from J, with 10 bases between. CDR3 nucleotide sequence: TGTGCCAGCAGCTTCAATCAGGGGTCTGGGGCCAACGTCCTGACTTTC. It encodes CASSFNQGSGANVLTF.

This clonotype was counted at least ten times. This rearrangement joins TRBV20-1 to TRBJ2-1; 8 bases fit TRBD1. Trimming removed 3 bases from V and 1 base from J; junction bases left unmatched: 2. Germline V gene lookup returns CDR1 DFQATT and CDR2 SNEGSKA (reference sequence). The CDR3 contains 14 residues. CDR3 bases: TGCAGTGCTAGCACAGGGGGATCCTACAATGAGCAGTTCTTC. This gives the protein CSASTGGSYNEQFF.

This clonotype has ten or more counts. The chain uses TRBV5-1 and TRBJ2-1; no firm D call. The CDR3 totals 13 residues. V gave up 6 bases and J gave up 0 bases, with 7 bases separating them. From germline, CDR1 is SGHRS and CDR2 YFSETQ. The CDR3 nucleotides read TGCGCCAGCAAGGACGGCTCCTACAATGAGCAGTTCTTC. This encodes CASKDGSYNEQFF.

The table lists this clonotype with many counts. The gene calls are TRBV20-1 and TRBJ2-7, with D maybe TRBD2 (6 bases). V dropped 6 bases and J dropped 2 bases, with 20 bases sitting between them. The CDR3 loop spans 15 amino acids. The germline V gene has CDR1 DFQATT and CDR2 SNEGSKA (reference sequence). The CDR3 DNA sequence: TGCAGTGCCACACTGTTCCGCGGGGTAACCTACGAGCAGTACTTC. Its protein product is CSATLFRGVTYEQYF.

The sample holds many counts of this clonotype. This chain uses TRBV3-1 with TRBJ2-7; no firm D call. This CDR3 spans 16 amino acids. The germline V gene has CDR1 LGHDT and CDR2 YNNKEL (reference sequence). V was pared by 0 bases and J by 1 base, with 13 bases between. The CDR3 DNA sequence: TGTGCCAGCAGCCAAGAGCTCACCATCTTATCCTACGAGCAGTACTTC. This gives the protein CASSQELTILSYEQYF.

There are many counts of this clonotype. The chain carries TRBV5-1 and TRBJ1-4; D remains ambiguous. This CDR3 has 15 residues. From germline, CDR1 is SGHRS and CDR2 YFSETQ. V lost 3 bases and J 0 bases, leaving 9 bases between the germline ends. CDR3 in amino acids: CASSWEVATNEKLFF. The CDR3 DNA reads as TGCGCCAGCAGCTGGGAGGTTGCAACTAATGAAAAACTGTTTTTT. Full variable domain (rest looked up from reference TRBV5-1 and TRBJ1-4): KAGVTQTPRYLIKTRGQQVTLSCSPISGHRSVSWYQQTPGQGLQFLFEYFSETQRNKGNFPGRFSGRQFSNSRSEMNVSTLELGDSALYLCASSWEVATNEKLFFGSGTQLSVL.

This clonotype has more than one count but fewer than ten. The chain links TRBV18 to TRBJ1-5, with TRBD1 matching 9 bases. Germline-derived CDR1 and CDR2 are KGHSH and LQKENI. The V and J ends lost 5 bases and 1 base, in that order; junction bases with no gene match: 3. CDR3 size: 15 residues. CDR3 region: CASSSQGASNQPQHF. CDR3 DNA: TGTGCCAGCTCATCACAGGGGGCCAGCAATCAGCCCCAGCATTTT.

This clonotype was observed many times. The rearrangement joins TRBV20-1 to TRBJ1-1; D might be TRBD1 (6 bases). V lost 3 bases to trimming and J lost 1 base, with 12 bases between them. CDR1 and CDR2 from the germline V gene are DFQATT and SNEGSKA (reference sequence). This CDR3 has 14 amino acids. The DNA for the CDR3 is TGCAGTGCTAGTAAGGTCAGGGGGAACACTGAAGCTTTCTTT. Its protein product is CSASKVRGNTEAFF.

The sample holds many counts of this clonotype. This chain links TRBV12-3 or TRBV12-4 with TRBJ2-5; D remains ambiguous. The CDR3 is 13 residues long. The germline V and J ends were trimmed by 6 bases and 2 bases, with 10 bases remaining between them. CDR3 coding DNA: TGTGCCAGCAGCTCTACTGATCAAGAGACCCAGTACTTC. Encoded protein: CASSSTDQETQYF.

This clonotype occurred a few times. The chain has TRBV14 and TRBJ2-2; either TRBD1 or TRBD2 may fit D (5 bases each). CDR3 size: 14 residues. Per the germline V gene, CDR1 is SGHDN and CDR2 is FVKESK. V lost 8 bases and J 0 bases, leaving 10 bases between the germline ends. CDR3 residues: CASGAGANTGELFF. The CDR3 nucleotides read TGTGCCAGCGGGGCGGGTGCGAACACCGGGGAGCTGTTTTTT.

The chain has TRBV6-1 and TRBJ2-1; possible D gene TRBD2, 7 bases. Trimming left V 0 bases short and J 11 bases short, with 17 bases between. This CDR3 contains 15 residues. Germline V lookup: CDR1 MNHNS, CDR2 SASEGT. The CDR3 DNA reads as TGTGCCAGCAGTGAAGCGGGGGGGGGGGGGCCTAAGCAGTTCTTC. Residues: CASSEAGGGGPKQFF.

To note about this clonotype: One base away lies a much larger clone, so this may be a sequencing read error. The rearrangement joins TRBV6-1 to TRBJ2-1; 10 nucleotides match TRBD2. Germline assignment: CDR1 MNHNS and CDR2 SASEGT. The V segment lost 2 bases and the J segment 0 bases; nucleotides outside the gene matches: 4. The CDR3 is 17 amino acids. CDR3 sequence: CASSERPSGSSYNEQFF. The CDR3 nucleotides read TGTGCCAGCAGTGAACGGCCTAGCGGGAGCTCCTACAATGAGCAGTTCTTC.

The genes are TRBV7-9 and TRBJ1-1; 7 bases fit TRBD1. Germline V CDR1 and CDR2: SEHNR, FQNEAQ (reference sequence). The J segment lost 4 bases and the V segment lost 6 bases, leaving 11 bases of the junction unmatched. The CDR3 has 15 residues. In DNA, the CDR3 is TGTGCCAGCAGTTCCACCACAGGGGACCCCACTGAAGCTTTCTTT. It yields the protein CASSSTTGDPTEAFF.

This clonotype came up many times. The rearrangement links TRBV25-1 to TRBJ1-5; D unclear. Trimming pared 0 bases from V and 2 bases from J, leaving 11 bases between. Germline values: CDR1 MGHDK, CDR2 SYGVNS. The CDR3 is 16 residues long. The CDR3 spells CASSEYSWAGNQPQHF. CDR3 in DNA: TGTGCCAGCAGTGAATATAGCTGGGCAGGCAATCAGCCCCAGCATTTT.

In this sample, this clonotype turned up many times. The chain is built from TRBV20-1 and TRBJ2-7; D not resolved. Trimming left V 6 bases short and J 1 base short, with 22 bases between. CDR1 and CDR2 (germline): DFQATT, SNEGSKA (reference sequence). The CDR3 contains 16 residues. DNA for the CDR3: TGCAGTGCAACCCCCCTTGGCGTCTCTAAGTCCTACGAGCAGTACTTC. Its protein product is CSATPLGVSKSYEQYF.

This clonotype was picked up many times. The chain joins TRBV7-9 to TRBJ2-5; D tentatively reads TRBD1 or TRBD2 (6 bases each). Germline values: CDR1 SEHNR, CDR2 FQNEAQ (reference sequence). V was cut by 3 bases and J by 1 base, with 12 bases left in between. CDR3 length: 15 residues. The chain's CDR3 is CASSFGGQLQETQYF. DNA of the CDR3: TGTGCCAGCAGCTTTGGGGGGCAGCTCCAAGAGACCCAGTACTTC.

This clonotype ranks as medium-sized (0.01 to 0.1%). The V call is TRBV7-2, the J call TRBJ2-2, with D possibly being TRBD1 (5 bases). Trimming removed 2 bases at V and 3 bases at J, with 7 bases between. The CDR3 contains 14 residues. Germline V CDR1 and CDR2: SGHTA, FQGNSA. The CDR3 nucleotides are TGTGCCAGCAGCTTAAAGGGGCACACCGGGGAGCTGTTTTTT. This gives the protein CASSLKGHTGELFF.

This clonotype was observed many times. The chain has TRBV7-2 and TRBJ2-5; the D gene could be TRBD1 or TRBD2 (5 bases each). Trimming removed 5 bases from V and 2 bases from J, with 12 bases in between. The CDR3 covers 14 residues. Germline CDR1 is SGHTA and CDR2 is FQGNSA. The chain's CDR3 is CASSRGVGQETQYF. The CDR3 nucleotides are TGTGCCAGCAGCCGAGGGGTGGGGCAAGAGACCCAGTACTTC.

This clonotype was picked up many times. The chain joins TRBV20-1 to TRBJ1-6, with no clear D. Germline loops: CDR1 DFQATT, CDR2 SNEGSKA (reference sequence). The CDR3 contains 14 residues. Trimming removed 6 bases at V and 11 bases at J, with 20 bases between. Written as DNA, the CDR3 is TGCAGTGCCCAAAGGCGGGTCTCCGATACACCCCTCCACTTT. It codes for CSAQRRVSDTPLHF.

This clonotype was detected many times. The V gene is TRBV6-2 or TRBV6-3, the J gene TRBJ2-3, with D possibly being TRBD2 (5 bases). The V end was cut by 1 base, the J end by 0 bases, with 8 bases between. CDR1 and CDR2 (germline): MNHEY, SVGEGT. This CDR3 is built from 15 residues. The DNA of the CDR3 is TGTGCCAGCAGTTACTGGACTGATAGCACAGATACGCAGTATTTT. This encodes CASSYWTDSTDTQYF.

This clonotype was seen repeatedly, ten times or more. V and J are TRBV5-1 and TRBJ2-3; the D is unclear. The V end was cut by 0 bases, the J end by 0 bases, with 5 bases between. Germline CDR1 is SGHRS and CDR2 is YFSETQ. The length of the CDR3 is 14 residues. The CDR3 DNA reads TGCGCCAGCAGCTTGGAGCAGAGCACAGATACGCAGTATTTT. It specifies CASSLEQSTDTQYF.

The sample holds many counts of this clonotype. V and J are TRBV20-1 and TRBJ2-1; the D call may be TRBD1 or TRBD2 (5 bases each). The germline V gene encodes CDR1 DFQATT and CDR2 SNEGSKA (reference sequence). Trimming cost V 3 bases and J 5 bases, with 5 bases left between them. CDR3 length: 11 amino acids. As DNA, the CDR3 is TGCAGTGCTAGGGGACACAATGAGCAGTTCTTC. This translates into CSARGHNEQFF.

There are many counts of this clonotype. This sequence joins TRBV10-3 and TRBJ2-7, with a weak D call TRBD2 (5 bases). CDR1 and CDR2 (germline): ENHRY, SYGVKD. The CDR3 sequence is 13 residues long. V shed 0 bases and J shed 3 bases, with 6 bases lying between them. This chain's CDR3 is CAISESTSYEQYF. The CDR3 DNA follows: TGTGCCATCAGTGAGTCAACTAGCTACGAGCAGTACTTC.